This paragraph covers one TCR beta chain sequence. Its antigen remains unidentified. This sample's treatment: 15 Gy SBRT to primary tumor, nephrectomy 4 weeks later. Nephrectomy followed 15 Gy stereotactic body radiation by 4 weeks. Generated by immunoSEQ multiplex PCR, the TCRdb table keeps only in-frame clones and is missing some. The table records 18,000 or so clones, less than 65% of them present only once. Losses at the gene ends were 5 bases for V and 5 bases for J; bases not matched to a gene: 3. This CDR3 comprises 13 residues. The germline V gene has CDR1 SGHVS and CDR2 FNYEAQ. This sample was taken from a study of radiation and T cells in renal cell carcinoma. Study findings and constraints: In blood, top tumor clones expanded by 2 weeks, shrinking by 4. Sampling covered only roughly 1 g of each tumor. Irradiated tumors held more dominant CDR3 motifs than control tumors.

The sequencing used tumor tissue, collected from a patient whose treatment included radiotherapy and nephrectomy. The clonotype was recovered from a man between 50 and 59 years old with renal cell carcinoma. J is TRBJ2-7 and V is TRBV7-6, with 10 bases lining up with TRBD2. The CDR3 sequence is CASSQTSGHEQYF. CDR3 sequence (DNA): TGTGCCAGCAGCCAGACTAGCGGGCACGAGCAGTACTTC.